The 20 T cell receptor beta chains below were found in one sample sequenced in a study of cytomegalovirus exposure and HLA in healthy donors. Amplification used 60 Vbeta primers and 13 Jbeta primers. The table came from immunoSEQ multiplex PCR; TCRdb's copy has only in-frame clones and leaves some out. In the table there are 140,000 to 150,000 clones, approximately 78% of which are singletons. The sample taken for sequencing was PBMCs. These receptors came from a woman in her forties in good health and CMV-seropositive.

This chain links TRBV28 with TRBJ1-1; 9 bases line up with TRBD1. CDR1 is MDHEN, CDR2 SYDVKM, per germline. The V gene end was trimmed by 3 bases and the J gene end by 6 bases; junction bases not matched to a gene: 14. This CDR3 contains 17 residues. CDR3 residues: CASSLGSGTGLGSEAFF. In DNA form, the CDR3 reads TGTGCCAGCAGTTTGGGTTCGGGGACAGGGTTGGGTTCTGAAGCTTTCTTT.

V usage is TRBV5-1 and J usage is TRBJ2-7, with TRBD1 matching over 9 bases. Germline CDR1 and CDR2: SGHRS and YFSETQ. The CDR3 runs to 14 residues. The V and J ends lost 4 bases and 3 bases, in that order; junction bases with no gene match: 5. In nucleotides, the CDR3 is TGCGCCAGCAGCCTGGGACAGGGAGGCTACGAGCAGTACTTC. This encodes CASSLGQGGYEQYF.

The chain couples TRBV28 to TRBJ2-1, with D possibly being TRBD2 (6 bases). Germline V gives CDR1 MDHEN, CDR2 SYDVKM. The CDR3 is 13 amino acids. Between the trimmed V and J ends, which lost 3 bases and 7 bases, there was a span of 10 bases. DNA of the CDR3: TGTGCCAGCAGTTTGGCAGGGAGGAATGAGCAGTTCTTC. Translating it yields CASSLAGRNEQFF.

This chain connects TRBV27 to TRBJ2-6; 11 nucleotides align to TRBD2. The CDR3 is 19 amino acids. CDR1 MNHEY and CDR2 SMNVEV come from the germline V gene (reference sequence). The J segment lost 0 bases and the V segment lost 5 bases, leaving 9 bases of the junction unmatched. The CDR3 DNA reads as TGTGCCAGCAGTCCGGGACTAGCGGTCGCTAGCTCTGGGGCCAACGTCCTGACTTTC. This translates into CASSPGLAVASSGANVLTF. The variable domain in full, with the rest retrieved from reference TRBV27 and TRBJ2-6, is EAQVTQNPRYLITVTGKKLTVTCSQNMNHEYMSWYRQDPGLGLRQIYYSMNVEVTDKGDVPEGYKVSRKEKRNFPLILESPSPNQTSLYFCASSPGLAVASSGANVLTFGAGSRLTVL.

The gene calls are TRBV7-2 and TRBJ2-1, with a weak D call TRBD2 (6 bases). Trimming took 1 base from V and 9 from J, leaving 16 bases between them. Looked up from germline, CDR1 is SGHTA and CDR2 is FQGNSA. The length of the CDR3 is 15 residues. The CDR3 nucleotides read TGTGCCAGCAGCTTAGTGGGGGGTGGAGTAGGTGAGCAGTTCTTC. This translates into CASSLVGGGVGEQFF. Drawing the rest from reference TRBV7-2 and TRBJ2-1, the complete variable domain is GAGVSQSPSNKVTEKGKDVELRCDPISGHTALYWYRQSLGQGLEFLIYFQGNSAPDKSGLPSDRFSAERTGGSVSTLTIQRTQQEDSAVYLCASSLVGGGVGEQFFGPGTRLTVL.

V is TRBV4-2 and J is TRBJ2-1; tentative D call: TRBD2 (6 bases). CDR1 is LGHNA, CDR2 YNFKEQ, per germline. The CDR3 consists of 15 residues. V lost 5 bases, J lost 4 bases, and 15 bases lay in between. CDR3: CASSVSGTSYNEQFF. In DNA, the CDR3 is TGTGCCAGCAGCGTCTCCGGGACTTCTTACAATGAGCAGTTCTTC.

The CDR3 is CASSVGQDYRGYTF. Here the CDR3 DNA reads TGTGCCAGCAGTGTCGGTCAGGACTATAGAGGCTACACCTTC. The rearrangement uses TRBV2 and TRBJ1-2; no definite D call. Germline loops: CDR1 SNHLY, CDR2 FYNNEI. The CDR3 is 14 amino acids. The ends were cut back, 4 bases at V and 8 bases at J, with 17 bases in the middle.

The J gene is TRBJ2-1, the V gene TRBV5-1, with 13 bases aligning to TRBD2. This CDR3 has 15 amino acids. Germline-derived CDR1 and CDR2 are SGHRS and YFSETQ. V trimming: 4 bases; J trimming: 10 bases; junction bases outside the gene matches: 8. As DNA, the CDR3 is TGCGCCAGCAGCAATGGACTAGCGGGAGTTTGGGAGCAGTTCTTC. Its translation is CASSNGLAGVWEQFF.

CDR3 DNA sequence: TGTGCCAGCAGTCGACTAGCACCTTACGAGCAGTACTTC. It translates to CASSRLAPYEQYF. The V call is TRBV28, the J call TRBJ2-7; the match to TRBD2 covers 7 bases. With 5 bases clipped from V and 4 bases from J, the junction kept 5 bases outside the gene matches. The CDR3 is made up of 13 amino acids. From germline, CDR1 is MDHEN and CDR2 SYDVKM.

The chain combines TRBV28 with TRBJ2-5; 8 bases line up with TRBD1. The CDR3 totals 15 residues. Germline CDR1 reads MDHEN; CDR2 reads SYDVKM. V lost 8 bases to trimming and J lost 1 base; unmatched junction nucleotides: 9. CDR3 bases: TGTGCCAGCGGGGGCGAACAGGGGGTCCAAGAGACCCAGTACTTC. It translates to CASGGEQGVQETQYF.

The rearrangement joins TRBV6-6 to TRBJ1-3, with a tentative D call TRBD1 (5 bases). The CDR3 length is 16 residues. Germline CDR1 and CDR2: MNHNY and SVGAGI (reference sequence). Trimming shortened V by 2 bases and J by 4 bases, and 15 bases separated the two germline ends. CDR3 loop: CASSYQTGAAGNTIYF. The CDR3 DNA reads TGTGCCAGCAGTTACCAGACTGGGGCCGCCGGAAACACCATATATTTT.

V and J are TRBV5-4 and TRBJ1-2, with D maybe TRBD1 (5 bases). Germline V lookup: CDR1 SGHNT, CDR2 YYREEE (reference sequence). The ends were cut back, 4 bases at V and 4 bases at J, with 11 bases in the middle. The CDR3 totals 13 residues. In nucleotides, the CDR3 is TGTGCCAGCAGCAGCCCCGGGGGCTATGGCTACACCTTC. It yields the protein CASSSPGGYGYTF.

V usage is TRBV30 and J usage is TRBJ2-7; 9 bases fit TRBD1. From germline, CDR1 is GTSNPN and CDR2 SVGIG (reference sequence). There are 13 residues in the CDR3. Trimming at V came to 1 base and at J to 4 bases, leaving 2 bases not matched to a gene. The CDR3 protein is CAWSGQGGYEQYF. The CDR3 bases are TGTGCCTGGAGTGGACAGGGGGGGTACGAGCAGTACTTC. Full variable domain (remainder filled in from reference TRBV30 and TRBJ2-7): SQTIHQWPATLVQPVGSPLSLECTVEGTSNPNLYWYRQAAGRGLQLLFYSVGIGQISSEVPQNLSASRPQDRQFILSSKKLLLSDSGFYLCAWSGQGGYEQYFGPGTRLTVT.

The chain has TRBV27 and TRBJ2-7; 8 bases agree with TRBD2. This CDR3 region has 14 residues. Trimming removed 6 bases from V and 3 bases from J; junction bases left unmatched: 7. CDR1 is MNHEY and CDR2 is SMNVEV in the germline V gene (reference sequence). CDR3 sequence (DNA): TGTGCCAGCAGATCGGGGGGGCTTGGCTACGAGCAGTACTTC. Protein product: CASRSGGLGYEQYF.

The chain's CDR3 is CASTTGTSGYNEQFF. CDR3 bases: TGTGCCAGCACGACCGGGACTAGCGGTTACAATGAGCAGTTCTTC. The chain carries TRBV27 and TRBJ2-1; the match to TRBD2 covers 11 bases. The CDR3 length is 15 residues. Germline CDR1 is MNHEY and CDR2 is SMNVEV (reference sequence). The ends lost 7 bases at V and 4 bases at J; junction bases unmatched: 6.

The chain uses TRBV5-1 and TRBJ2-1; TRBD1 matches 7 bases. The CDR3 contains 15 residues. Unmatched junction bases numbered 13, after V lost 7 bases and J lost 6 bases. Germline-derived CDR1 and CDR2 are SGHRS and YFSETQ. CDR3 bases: TGCGCCAGCGCCGGTCTTGGGCAGGGGGTCAATGAGCAGTTCTTC. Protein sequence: CASAGLGQGVNEQFF.

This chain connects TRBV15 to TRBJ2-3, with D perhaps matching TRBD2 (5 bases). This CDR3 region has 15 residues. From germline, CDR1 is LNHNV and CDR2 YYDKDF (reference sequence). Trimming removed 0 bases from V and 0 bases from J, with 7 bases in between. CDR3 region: CATSRDRTSTDTQYF. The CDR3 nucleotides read TGTGCCACCAGCAGAGATAGGACTAGCACAGATACGCAGTATTTT. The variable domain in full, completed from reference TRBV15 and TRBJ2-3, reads DAMVIQNPRYQVTQFGKPVTLSCSQTLNHNVMYWYQQKSSQAPKLLFHYYDKDFNNEADTPDNFQSRRPNTSFCFLDIRSPGLGDTAMYLCATSRDRTSTDTQYFGPGTRLTVL.

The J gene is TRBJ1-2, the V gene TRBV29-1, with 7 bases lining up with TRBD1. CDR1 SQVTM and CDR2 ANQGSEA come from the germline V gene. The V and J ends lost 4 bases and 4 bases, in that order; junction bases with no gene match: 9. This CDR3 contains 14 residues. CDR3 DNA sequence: TGCAGCGTTGGGAGACAGGGTTGGGGCTATGGCTACACCTTC. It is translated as CSVGRQGWGYGYTF.

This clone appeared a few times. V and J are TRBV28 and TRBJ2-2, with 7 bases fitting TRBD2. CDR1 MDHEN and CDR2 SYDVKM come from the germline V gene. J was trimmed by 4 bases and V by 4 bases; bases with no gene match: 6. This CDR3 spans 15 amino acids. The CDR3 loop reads CASSSAGRATGELFF. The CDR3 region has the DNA TGTGCCAGCAGTTCCGCAGGGAGGGCCACCGGGGAGCTGTTTTTT.

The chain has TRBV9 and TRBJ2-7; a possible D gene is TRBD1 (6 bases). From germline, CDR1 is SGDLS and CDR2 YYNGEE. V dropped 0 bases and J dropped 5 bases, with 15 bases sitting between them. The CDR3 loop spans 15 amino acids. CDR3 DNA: TGTGCCAGCAGCGTAGCGGTAGGGGGTACCCACGAGCAGTACTTC. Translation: CASSVAVGGTHEQYF. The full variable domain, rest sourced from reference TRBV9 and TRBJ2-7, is DSGVTQTPKHLITATGQRVTLRCSPRSGDLSVYWYQQSLDQGLQFLIQYYNGEERAKGNILERFSAQQFPDLHSELNLSSLELGDSALYFCASSVAVGGTHEQYFGPGTRLTVT.